Sequencing of this TCR beta chain was carried out in a study of blood T cell repertoires in COVID-19. Germline assignment: CDR1 LNHNV and CDR2 YYDKDF (reference sequence). V gave up 6 bases and J gave up 1 base, with 10 bases separating them. This CDR3 comprises 14 residues. In the authors' workflow: For nucleated cells, counts were estimated from reference gene primer amplification. Clones were read by immunoSEQ multiplex PCR, and TCRdb kept only the in-frame ones, dropping some. V and J calls plus clone size are reproduced from that table; the DNA served to infer D and trimming. This sample has more than 200,000 clones, with around 89% found just once.

The sequence was obtained from an older man with acute or convalescent COVID-19. The chain carries TRBV15 and TRBJ1-5; no clear D. Sequenced sample: peripheral blood. The CDR3 DNA is TGTGCCACCAGTTCACACATCAGCAATCAGCCCCAGCATTTT. This codes for CATSSHISNQPQHF. The complete variable domain, with remaining parts taken from reference TRBV15 and TRBJ1-5, reads DAMVIQNPRYQVTQFGKPVTLSCSQTLNHNVMYWYQQKSSQAPKLLFHYYDKDFNNEADTPDNFQSRRPNTSFCFLDIRSPGLGDTAMYLCATSSHISNQPQHFGDGTRLSIL.